This entry lists 20 T cell receptor beta chains sequenced from one sample in a study of cytomegalovirus exposure and HLA in healthy donors. Primers: 60 Vbeta forward and 13 Jbeta reverse. TCRdb keeps only in-frame clones here, not all; method: immunoSEQ multiplex PCR. This sample has about 170,000 clones, with around 80% found just once. Sequenced material: PBMCs. Source of these receptors: a woman in her 30s in good health and CMV-seropositive.

The chain uses TRBV6-6 and TRBJ2-7, with D unclear. V shed 8 bases and J shed 4 bases, with 21 bases lying between them. Germline V gene lookup returns CDR1 MNHNY and CDR2 SVGAGI (reference sequence). The CDR3 has 15 amino acids. The CDR3 sequence: CASAPQEVLRYEQYF. CDR3 DNA: TGTGCCAGCGCACCTCAAGAAGTTCTCAGGTACGAGCAGTACTTC.

V is TRBV29-1 and J is TRBJ2-7; 11 bases map to TRBD1. Germline V lookup: CDR1 SQVTM, CDR2 ANQGSEA. Germline trimming cut 7 bases from V and 2 bases from J; bases unmatched to any gene: 7. The CDR3 contains 14 residues. This CDR3 reads CSARRTGGTYEQYF. The CDR3 bases are TGCAGCGCGAGAAGGACAGGGGGCACCTACGAGCAGTACTTC.

The genes are TRBV11-2 and TRBJ2-5; 8 bases line up with TRBD1. The V gene's germline CDR1 is SGHAT and CDR2 FQNNGV. V dropped 3 bases and J dropped 3; count of bases not matched to a gene: 3. The length of the CDR3 is 14 residues. CDR3 DNA sequence: TGTGCCAGCAGCTTCGACAGGGGTAAAGAGACCCAGTACTTC. Translating it yields CASSFDRGKETQYF.

This chain uses TRBV4-1 with TRBJ1-1; perhaps TRBD1 as D (5 bases). The CDR3 runs 14 residues. Germline lookup yields CDR1 MGHRA and CDR2 YSYEKL. The germline V and J ends were trimmed by 3 bases and 0 bases, with 8 bases remaining between them. CDR3 residues: CASSQTEVNTEAFF. DNA of the CDR3: TGCGCCAGCAGCCAGACAGAGGTGAACACTGAAGCTTTCTTT.

The chain links TRBV5-1 to TRBJ1-2; D uncertain. Germline V lookup: CDR1 SGHRS, CDR2 YFSETQ. This CDR3 comprises 16 residues. V lost 5 bases to trimming and J lost 2 bases, with 19 bases between them. The CDR3 DNA is TGCGCCAGCAGTCAAAGACGGAGCCAGCTAAACTATGGCTACACCTTC. As protein: CASSQRRSQLNYGYTF.

J is TRBJ1-4 and V is TRBV4-1, with 10 bases fitting TRBD1. V was clipped by 0 bases and J by 7 bases; unmatched bases: 5. CDR1 is MGHRA, CDR2 YSYEKL, per germline. The CDR3 covers 16 residues. The CDR3, as DNA: TGCGCCAGCAGCCAAGATGGGACAGGGGAGGTTGAAAAACTGTTTTTT. Its protein is CASSQDGTGEVEKLFF.

The rearrangement uses TRBV30 and TRBJ2-7, with TRBD1 as a possible D gene (5 bases). With 1 base removed from V and 1 base from J, the gap between germline ends came to 11 bases. The CDR3 runs 14 residues. Germline V gene sequence: CDR1 GTSNPN, CDR2 SVGIG (reference sequence). DNA for the CDR3: TGTGCCTGGAGTGGGACACCAGTTTCCTACGAGCAGTACTTC. It is translated as CAWSGTPVSYEQYF.

The V call is TRBV18, the J call TRBJ1-2; 12 nucleotides align to TRBD1. Germline V lookup: CDR1 KGHSH, CDR2 LQKENI. This CDR3 comprises 15 residues. V gave up 5 bases and J gave up 7 bases; unmatched junction bases: 8. The CDR3, as DNA: TGTGCCAGCTCAGCGGGACAGGGGGCGCCGACTGGCTACACCTTC. As protein: CASSAGQGAPTGYTF.

The chain recombines TRBV25-1 with TRBJ1-2; D might be TRBD1 (5 bases). Trimming shortened V by 1 base and J by 0 bases, and 12 bases separated the two germline ends. Germline assignment: CDR1 MGHDK and CDR2 SYGVNS. CDR3 length: 16 residues. This CDR3 reads CASSELGGTTNYGYTF. The CDR3, as DNA: TGTGCCAGCAGTGAATTAGGAGGGACGACTAACTATGGCTACACCTTC.

V is TRBV30 and J is TRBJ1-4; TRBD1 matches at 7 bases. V was clipped by 0 bases and J by 7 bases; unmatched bases: 2. CDR1 is GTSNPN, CDR2 SVGIG, per germline (reference sequence). This CDR3 has 13 residues. In DNA form, the CDR3 reads TGTGCCTGGAGTGTGCAGGGGGTTGAAAAACTGTTTTTT. This codes for CAWSVQGVEKLFF.

The chain combines TRBV6-6 with TRBJ2-5, with TRBD1 matching 10 bases. J gave up 3 bases and V 9 bases, and 10 bases lay outside the gene matches. Germline loops: CDR1 MNHNY, CDR2 SVGAGI (reference sequence). This CDR3 region has 15 residues. The CDR3 reads CASTRQGQGKETQYF. The CDR3, as DNA: TGTGCCAGTACTCGCCAGGGACAGGGGAAAGAGACCCAGTACTTC.

The V gene is TRBV7-9, the J gene TRBJ2-5; 7 bases are shared with TRBD1. The CDR3 has 15 residues. Germline assignment: CDR1 SEHNR and CDR2 FQNEAQ (reference sequence). Germline trimming cut 0 bases from V and 6 bases from J; bases unmatched to any gene: 7. As DNA, the CDR3 is TGTGCCAGCAGCTTAGCAGGAGACAGGGTAAAGACCCAGTACTTC. As protein: CASSLAGDRVKTQYF.

The genes are TRBV21-1 and TRBJ1-4. TRBV21-1 is a pseudogene locus. The CDR3 is made up of 21 amino acids. The CDR3 spells CASSKSGLTKYSIPGDEKLFF. The CDR3 DNA reads TGTGCCAGCAGTAAGTCAGGACTGACGAAATACAGCATACCGGGGGATGAAAAACTGTTTTTT.

The chain recombines TRBV19 with TRBJ2-3; perhaps TRBD1 as D (5 bases). Per germline, CDR1 LNHDA and CDR2 SQIVND (reference sequence). V was clipped by 1 base and J by 5 bases, with 13 bases between them. The CDR3 contains 15 residues. The CDR3 region has the DNA TGTGCCAGTAGTATAGTATCCAGGGTTGGAGATACGCAGTATTTT. This sequence encodes CASSIVSRVGDTQYF.

This clone turned up a few times. The chain uses TRBV5-6 and TRBJ1-5, with 7 nucleotides matching TRBD1. The germline gives CDR1 SGHDT, CDR2 YYEEEE. This CDR3 is 15 amino acids long. The J segment lost 0 bases and the V segment lost 2 bases, leaving 2 bases of the junction unmatched. CDR3 bases: TGTGCCAGCAGCTTAGCAGGGGGTAGCAATCAGCCCCAGCATTTT. Its translation: CASSLAGGSNQPQHF.

The V and J genes are TRBV30 and TRBJ1-1; 8 bases line up with TRBD1. The CDR3 spans 14 residues. The germline CDR1 and CDR2 sequences are GTSNPN and SVGIG (reference sequence). Trimming at V came to 0 bases and at J to 3 bases, leaving 3 bases not matched to a gene. CDR3 nucleotides: TGTGCCTGGAGTGTACAGGGGGGGTACACTGAAGCTTTCTTT. Encoded protein: CAWSVQGGYTEAFF.

The chain is built from TRBV27 and TRBJ2-7, with D tentatively TRBD1 (5 bases). The germline V gene encodes CDR1 MNHEY and CDR2 SMNVEV (reference sequence). The ends were cut back, 3 bases at V and 4 bases at J, with 16 bases in the middle. There are 15 residues in the CDR3. CDR3 nucleotide sequence: TGTGCCAGCAGTTTCGACAGTCTAAGCCCTTACGAGCAGTACTTC. It is translated as CASSFDSLSPYEQYF.

Regarding this clone: One junction end disagrees with the germline gene, perhaps due to a read error. This sequence joins TRBV27 and TRBJ2-7; 7 bases are a match to TRBD1. This CDR3 is 15 amino acids long. Looked up from germline, CDR1 is MNHEY and CDR2 is SMNVEV (reference sequence). The CDR3 DNA reads as TGTGCCAGCAGTCTATCCCGGACAGGCCCCTACGAGCAGTACTTC. Protein: CASSLSRTGPYEQYF.

This clone was seen more than once but under ten times. The chain is built from TRBV2 and TRBJ2-7, with 7 positions matching TRBD1. The CDR3 contains 13 residues. The germline gives CDR1 SNHLY, CDR2 FYNNEI. Trimming cost V 9 bases and J 0 bases; bases outside gene matches: 5. The CDR3 loop reads CASFTGVSYEQYF. DNA for the CDR3: TGTGCCAGTTTCACAGGGGTCTCCTACGAGCAGTACTTC.

The CDR3 is CASSLGRGVDEKLFF. CDR3 in DNA: TGTGCCAGCAGCTTGGGCCGGGGGGTTGATGAAAAACTGTTTTTT. This chain links TRBV7-2 with TRBJ1-4; D possibly corresponds to TRBD1 (5 bases). The V gene's germline CDR1 is SGHTA and CDR2 FQGNSA. Trimming took off 3 bases at V and 6 bases at J, with 14 bases between the two ends. The CDR3 spans 15 residues. The full variable domain, its missing parts supplied by reference TRBV7-2 and TRBJ1-4, is GAGVSQSPSNKVTEKGKDVELRCDPISGHTALYWYRQSLGQGLEFLIYFQGNSAPDKSGLPSDRFSAERTGGSVSTLTIQRTQQEDSAVYLCASSLGRGVDEKLFFGSGTQLSVL.